The sequence of this T cell receptor beta chain was determined in a study of cytomegalovirus exposure and HLA in healthy donors. Researchers ran the PCR with 60 Vbeta and 13 Jbeta primers. Assay used: immunoSEQ multiplex PCR; TCRdb lists only in-frame clones, some missing. The sample has around 160,000 clones; roughly 77% are singletons. Losses at the gene ends were 4 bases for V and 2 bases for J; bases not matched to a gene: 7. Germline V gives CDR1 MNHNS, CDR2 SASEGT. The CDR3 is 15 residues long. This rearrangement joins TRBV6-1 to TRBJ1-2; 7 bases match TRBD1. Specimen: PBMCs. The sequence derives from a man younger than 35 in good health and CMV-seropositive. CDR3 in DNA: TGTGCCAGCAGTGCCCACAGGACAGGCAACTATGGCTACACCTTC. Protein product: CASSAHRTGNYGYTF.